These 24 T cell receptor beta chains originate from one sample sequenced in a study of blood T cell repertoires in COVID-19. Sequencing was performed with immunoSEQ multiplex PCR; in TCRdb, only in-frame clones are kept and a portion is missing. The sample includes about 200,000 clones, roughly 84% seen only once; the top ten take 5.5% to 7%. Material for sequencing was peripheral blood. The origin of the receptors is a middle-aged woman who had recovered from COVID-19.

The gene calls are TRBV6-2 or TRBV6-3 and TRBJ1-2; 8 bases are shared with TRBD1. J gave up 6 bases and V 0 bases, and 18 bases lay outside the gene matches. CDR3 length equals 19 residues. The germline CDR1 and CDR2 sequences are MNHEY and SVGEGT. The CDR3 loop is CASSYSRQGAFTRPDGYTF. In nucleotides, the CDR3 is TGTGCCAGCAGTTACTCACGGCAGGGGGCTTTTACAAGGCCGGATGGCTACACCTTC.

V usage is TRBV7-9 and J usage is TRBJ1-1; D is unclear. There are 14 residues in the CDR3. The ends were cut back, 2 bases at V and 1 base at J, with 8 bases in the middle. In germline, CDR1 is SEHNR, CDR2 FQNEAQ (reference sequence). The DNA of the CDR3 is TGTGCCAGCAGCTTACGAGACAAGAACACTGAAGCTTTCTTT. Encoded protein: CASSLRDKNTEAFF.

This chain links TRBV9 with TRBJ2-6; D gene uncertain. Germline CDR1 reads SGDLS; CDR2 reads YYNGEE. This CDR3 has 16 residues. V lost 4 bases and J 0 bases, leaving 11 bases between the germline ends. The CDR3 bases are TGTGCCAGCAGCCCCCACACCAACTCTGGGGCCAACGTCCTGACTTTC. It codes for CASSPHTNSGANVLTF.

The CDR3 DNA reads TGTGCCAGCAGTCCGGGACAGGGGTTGAGTAGCAATCAGCCCCAGCATTTT. Translated, it gives CASSPGQGLSSNQPQHF. The chain uses TRBV2 and TRBJ1-5, with TRBD1 matching 10 bases. CDR3 length equals 17 residues. CDR1 SNHLY and CDR2 FYNNEI come from the germline V gene. Trimming cost V 5 bases and J 0 bases; bases outside gene matches: 7.

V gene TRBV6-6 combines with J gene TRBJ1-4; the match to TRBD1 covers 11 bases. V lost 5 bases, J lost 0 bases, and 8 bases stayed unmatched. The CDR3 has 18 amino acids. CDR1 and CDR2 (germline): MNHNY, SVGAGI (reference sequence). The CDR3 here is CASSRDRGIGTTNEKLFF. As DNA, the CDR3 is TGTGCCAGCAGTCGGGACAGGGGGATCGGAACAACTAATGAAAAACTGTTTTTT.

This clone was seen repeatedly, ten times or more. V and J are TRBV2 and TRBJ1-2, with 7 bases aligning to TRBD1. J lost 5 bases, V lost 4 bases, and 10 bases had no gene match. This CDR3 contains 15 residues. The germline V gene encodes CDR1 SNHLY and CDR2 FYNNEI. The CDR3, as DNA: TGTGCCAGCAGTGTAAGAGGGGGCGCCGGGTATGGCTACACCTTC. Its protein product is CASSVRGGAGYGYTF.

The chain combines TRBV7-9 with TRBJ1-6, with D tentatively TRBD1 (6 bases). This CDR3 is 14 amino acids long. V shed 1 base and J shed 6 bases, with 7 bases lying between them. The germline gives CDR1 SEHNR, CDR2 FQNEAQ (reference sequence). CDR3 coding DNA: TGTGCCAGCAGCTTAGAGGGGGTTAATTCACCCCTCCACTTT. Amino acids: CASSLEGVNSPLHF.

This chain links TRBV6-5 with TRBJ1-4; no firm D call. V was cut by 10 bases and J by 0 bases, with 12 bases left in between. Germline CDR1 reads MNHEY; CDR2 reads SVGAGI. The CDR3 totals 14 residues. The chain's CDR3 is CAINRVATNEKLFF. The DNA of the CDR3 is TGTGCCATAAACAGAGTTGCAACTAATGAAAAACTGTTTTTT.

The CDR3 nucleotides are TGTGCCAGCAGCCCACCGGGACTAGAGTACAATGAGCAGTTCTTC. This sequence encodes CASSPPGLEYNEQFF. The chain is built from TRBV11-2 and TRBJ2-1; 8 bases match TRBD2. The CDR3 totals 15 residues. Germline CDR1 is SGHAT and CDR2 is FQNNGV. V lost 5 bases to trimming and J lost 4 bases; unmatched junction nucleotides: 7.

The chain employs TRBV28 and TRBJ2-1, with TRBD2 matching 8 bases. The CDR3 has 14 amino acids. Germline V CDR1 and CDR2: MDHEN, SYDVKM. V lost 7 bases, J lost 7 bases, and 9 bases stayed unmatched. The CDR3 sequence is CASTSAGEGNEQFF. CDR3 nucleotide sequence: TGTGCCAGCACTTCAGCGGGAGAGGGGAATGAGCAGTTCTTC.

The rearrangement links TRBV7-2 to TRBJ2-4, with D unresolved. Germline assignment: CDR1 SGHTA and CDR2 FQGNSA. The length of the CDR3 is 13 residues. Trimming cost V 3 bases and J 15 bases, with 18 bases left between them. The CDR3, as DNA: TGTGCCAGCAGCTTTAGTACTACGCGACCTCCGTACTTC. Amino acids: CASSFSTTRPPYF.

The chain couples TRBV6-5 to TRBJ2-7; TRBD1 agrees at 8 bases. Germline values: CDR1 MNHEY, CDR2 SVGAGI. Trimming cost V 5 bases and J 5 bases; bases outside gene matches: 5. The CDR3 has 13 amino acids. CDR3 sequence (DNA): TGTGCCAGCAGTACCGGGACAGGTAACGAGCAGTACTTC. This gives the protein CASSTGTGNEQYF.

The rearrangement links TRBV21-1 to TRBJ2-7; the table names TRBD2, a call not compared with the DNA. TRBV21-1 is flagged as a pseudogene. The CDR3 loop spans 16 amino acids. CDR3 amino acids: CASSSSGRAWTDEQYF. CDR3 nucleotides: TGTGCCAGCAGCAGTAGCGGGAGGGCCTGGACCGACGAGCAGTACTTC.

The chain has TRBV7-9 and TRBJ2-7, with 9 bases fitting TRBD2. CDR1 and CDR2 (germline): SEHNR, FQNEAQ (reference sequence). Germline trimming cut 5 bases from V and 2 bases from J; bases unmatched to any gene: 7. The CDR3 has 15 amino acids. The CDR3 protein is CASSPRLAETYEQYF. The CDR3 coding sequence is TGTGCCAGCAGCCCCCGACTAGCGGAGACCTACGAGCAGTACTTC.

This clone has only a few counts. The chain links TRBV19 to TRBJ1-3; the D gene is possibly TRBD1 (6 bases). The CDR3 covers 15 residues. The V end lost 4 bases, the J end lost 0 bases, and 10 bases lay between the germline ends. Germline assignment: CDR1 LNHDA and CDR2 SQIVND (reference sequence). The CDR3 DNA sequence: TGTGCCAGTAGTAGGACAGTTACCTCTGGAAACACCATATATTTT. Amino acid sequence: CASSRTVTSGNTIYF.

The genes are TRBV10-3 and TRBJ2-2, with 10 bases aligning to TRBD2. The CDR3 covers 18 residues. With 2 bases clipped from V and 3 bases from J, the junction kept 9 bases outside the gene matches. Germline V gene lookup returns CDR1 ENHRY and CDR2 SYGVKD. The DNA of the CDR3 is TGTGCCATCAGTGAGCAGTGGAGCGGGAGGGTCGACACCGGGGAGCTGTTTTTT. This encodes CAISEQWSGRVDTGELFF.

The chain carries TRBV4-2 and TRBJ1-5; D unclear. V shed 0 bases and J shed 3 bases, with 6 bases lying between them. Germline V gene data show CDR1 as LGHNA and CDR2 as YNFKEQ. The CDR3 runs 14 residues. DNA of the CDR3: TGTGCCAGCAGCCAAGAGTTCAACAATCAGCCCCAGCATTTT. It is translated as CASSQEFNNQPQHF.

DNA of the CDR3: TGCGCCAGCAGCTTGGACGCCGGGACTAGCGGGGGCACAGATACGCAGTATTTT. Translating it yields CASSLDAGTSGGTDTQYF. The chain has TRBV5-1 and TRBJ2-3; TRBD2 matches at 13 bases. The junction had 5 bases not matched to a gene; V was cut back by 0 bases and J by 1 base. The V gene's germline CDR1 is SGHRS and CDR2 YFSETQ. CDR3 size: 18 residues.

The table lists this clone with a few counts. The DNA for the CDR3 is TGTGCCAGCAGCAGCGGGACAGGGGTTGTGACCCAGTACTTC. Translated: CASSSGTGVVTQYF. This chain joins TRBV7-3 and TRBJ2-5; TRBD1 aligns across 10 bases. The V segment lost 5 bases and the J segment 7 bases; nucleotides outside the gene matches: 7. Germline values: CDR1 SGHTA, CDR2 FQGTGA. This CDR3 spans 14 amino acids. Together with reference TRBV7-3 and TRBJ2-5, the CDR3 gives the full variable domain: GAGVSQTPSNKVTEKGKYVELRCDPISGHTALYWYRQSLGQGPEFLIYFQGTGAADDSGLPNDRFFAVRPEGSVSTLKIQRTERGDSAVYLCASSSGTGVVTQYFGPGTRLLVL.

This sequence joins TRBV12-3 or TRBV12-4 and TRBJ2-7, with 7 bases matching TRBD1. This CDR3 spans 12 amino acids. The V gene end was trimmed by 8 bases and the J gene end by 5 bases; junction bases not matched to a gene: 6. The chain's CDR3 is CASSDRVNEQYF. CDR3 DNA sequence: TGTGCCAGCTCTGACAGGGTCAACGAGCAGTACTTC.

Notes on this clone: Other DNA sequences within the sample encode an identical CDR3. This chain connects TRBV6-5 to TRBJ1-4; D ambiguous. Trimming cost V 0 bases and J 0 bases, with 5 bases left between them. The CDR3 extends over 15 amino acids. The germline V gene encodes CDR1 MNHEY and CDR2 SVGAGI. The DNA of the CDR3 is TGTGCCAGCAGTTACTCCCGTGCAACTAATGAAAAACTGTTTTTT. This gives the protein CASSYSRATNEKLFF.

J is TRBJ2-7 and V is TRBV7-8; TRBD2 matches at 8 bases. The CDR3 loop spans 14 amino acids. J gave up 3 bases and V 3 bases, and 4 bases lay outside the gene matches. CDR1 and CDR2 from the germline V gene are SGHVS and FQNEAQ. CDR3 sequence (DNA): TGTGCCAGCAGCTTGGGGACTAGAGACTACGAGCAGTACTTC. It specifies CASSLGTRDYEQYF.

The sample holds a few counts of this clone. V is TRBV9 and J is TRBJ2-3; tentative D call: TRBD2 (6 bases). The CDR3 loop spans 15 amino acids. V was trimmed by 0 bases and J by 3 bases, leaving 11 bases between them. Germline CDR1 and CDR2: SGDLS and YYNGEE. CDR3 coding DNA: TGTGCCAGCAGCGTAGTGTCGGGGGAGACAGATACGCAGTATTTT. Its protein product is CASSVVSGETDTQYF.

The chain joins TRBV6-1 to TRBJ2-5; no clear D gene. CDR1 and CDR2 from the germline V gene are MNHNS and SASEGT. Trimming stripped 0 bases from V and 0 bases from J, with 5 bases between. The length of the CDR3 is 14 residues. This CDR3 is CASSEAGYQETQYF. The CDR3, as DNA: TGTGCCAGCAGTGAAGCCGGGTACCAAGAGACCCAGTACTTC.